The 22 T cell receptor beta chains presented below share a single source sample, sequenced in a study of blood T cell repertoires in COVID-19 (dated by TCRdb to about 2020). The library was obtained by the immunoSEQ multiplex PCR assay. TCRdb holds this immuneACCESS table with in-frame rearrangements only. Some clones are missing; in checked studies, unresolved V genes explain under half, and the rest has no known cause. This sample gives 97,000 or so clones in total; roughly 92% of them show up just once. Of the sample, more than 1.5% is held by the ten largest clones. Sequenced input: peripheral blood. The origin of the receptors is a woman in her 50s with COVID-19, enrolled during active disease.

CDR3 in amino acids: CASSEGRISTDTQYF. The CDR3 region has the DNA TGCGCCAGCAGTGAAGGCAGGATCAGCACAGATACGCAGTATTTT. This chain links TRBV10-1 with TRBJ2-3; D is unresolved. CDR1 and CDR2 (germline): WNHNN, SYGVQD (reference sequence). V lost 3 bases and J lost 0, with 10 bases in between. This CDR3 has 15 amino acids.

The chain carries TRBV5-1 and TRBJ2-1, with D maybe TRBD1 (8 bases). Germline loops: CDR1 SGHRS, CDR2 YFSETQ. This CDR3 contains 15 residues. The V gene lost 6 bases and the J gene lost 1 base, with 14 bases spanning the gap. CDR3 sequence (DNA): TGCGCCAGCAAGGGAGGGACAGGATCCTACAATGAGCAGTTCTTC. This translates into CASKGGTGSYNEQFF.

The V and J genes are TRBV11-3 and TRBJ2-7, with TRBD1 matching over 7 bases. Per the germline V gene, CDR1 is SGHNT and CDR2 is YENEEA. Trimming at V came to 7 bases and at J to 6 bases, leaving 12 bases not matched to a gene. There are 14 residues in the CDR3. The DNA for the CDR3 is TGTGCCAGCACCCCAACCACAGGGGCGGGCGAGCAGTACTTC. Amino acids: CASTPTTGAGEQYF. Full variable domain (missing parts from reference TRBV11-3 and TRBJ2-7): EAGVVQSPRYKIIEKKQPVAFWCNPISGHNTLYWYLQNLGQGPELLIRYENEEAVDDSQLPKDRFSAERLKGVDSTLKIQPAELGDSAVYLCASTPTTGAGEQYFGPGTRLTVT.

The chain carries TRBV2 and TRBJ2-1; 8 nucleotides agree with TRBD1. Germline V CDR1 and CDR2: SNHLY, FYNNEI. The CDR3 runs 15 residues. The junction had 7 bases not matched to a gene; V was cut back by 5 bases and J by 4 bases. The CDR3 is CASSSTGGIYNEQFF. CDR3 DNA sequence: TGTGCCAGCAGTTCAACAGGGGGAATATACAATGAGCAGTTCTTC.

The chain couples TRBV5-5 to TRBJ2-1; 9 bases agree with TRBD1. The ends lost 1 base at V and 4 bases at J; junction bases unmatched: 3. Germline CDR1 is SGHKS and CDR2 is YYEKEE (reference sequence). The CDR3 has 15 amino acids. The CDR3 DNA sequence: TGTGCCAGCAGCTTGCTGACAGGGGGATACAATGAGCAGTTCTTC. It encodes CASSLLTGGYNEQFF. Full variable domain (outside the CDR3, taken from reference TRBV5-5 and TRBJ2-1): DAGVTQSPTHLIKTRGQQVTLRCSPISGHKSVSWYQQVLGQGPQFIFQYYEKEERGRGNFPDRFSARQFPNYSSELNVNALLLGDSALYLCASSLLTGGYNEQFFGPGTRLTVL.

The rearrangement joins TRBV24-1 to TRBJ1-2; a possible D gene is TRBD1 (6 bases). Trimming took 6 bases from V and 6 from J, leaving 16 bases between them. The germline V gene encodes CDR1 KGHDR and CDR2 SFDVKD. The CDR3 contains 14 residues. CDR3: CATSPATGPNGYTF. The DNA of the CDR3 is TGTGCCACCAGTCCTGCGACAGGACCAAATGGCTACACCTTC.

CDR3 amino acids: CASSPDRGDGYTF. The CDR3 DNA is TGTGCCAGTAGCCCGGACAGGGGAGATGGCTACACCTTC. V usage is TRBV19 and J usage is TRBJ1-2, with TRBD1 identical over 9 bases. The ends lost 6 bases at V and 6 bases at J; junction bases unmatched: 5. There are 13 residues in the CDR3. Germline V CDR1 and CDR2: LNHDA, SQIVND (reference sequence).

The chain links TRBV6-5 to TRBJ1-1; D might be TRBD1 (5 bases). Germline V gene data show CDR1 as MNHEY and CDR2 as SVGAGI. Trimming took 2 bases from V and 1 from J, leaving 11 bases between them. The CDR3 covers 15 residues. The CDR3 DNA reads TGTGCCAGCAGTTACACCAGGGTAGGGAACACTGAAGCTTTCTTT. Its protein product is CASSYTRVGNTEAFF.

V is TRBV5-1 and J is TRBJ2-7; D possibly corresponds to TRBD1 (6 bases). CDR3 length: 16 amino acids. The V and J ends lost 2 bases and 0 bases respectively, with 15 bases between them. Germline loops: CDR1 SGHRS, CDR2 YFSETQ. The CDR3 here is CASSFEVQGSSYEQYF. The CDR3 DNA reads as TGCGCCAGCAGCTTCGAGGTACAGGGTAGCTCCTACGAGCAGTACTTC.

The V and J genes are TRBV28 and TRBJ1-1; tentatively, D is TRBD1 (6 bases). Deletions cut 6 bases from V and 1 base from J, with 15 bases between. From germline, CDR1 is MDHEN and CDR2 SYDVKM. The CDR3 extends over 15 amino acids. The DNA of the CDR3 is TGTGCCAGCAGCTTGAACTCAGGGGAGAACACTGAAGCTTTCTTT. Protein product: CASSLNSGENTEAFF.

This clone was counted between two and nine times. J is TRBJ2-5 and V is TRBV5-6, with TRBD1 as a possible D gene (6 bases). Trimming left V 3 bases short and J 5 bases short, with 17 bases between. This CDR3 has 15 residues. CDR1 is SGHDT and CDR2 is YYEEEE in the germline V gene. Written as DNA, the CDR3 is TGTGCCAGCAGCTACAAACAGGGTTCGGTGGAGACCCAGTACTTC. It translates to CASSYKQGSVETQYF.

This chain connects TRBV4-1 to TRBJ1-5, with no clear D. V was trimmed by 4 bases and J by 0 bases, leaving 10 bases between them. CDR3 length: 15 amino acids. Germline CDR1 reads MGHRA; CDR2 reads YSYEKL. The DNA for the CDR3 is TGCGCCAGCAGCCCAACACCCAATAGCAATCAGCCCCAGCATTTT. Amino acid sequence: CASSPTPNSNQPQHF.

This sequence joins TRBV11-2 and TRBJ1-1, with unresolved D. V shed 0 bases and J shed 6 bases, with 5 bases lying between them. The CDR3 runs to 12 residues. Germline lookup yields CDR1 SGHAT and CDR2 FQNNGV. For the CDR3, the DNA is TGTGCCAGCAGCTTAGATCTATCTGAAGCTTTCTTT. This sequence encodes CASSLDLSEAFF.

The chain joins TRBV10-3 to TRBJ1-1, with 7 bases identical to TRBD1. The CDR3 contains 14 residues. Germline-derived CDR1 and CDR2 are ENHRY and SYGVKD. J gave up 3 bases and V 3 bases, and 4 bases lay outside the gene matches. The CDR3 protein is CAISETGDDTEAFF. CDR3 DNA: TGTGCCATCAGTGAAACAGGGGACGACACTGAAGCTTTCTTT.

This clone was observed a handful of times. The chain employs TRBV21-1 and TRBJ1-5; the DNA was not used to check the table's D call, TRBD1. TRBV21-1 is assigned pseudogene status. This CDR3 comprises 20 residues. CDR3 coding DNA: TGTGCCAGCAGCAAAGGGGGTATGGGGACAGGGAGTTATAGCAATCAGCCCCAGCATTTT. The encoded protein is CASSKGGMGTGSYSNQPQHF.

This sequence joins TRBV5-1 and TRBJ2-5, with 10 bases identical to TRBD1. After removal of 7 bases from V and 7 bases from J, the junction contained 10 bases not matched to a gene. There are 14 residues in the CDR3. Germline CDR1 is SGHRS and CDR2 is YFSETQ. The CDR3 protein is CASRYEGTGVTQYF. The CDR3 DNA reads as TGCGCCAGCCGGTACGAAGGGACAGGGGTGACCCAGTACTTC.

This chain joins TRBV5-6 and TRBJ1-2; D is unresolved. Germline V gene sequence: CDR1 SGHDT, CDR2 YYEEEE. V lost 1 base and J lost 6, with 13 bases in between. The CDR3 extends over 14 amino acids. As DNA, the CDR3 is TGTGCCAGCAGCTTGTCTGCGGGAACGGATGGCTACACCTTC. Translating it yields CASSLSAGTDGYTF.

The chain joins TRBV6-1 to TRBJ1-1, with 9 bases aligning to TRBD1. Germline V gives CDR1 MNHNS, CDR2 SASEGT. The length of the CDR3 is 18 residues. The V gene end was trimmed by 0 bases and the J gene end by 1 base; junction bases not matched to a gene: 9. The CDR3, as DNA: TGTGCCAGCAGTGAAGCAGGGACAGGGCTTAGGCCGAACACTGAAGCTTTCTTT. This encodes CASSEAGTGLRPNTEAFF.

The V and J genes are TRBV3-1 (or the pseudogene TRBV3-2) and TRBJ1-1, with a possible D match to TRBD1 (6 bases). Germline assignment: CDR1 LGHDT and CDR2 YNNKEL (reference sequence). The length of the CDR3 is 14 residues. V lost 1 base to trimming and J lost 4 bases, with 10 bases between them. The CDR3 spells CASSQVGGGTEAFF. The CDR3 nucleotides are TGTGCCAGCAGCCAAGTAGGGGGTGGCACTGAAGCTTTCTTT.

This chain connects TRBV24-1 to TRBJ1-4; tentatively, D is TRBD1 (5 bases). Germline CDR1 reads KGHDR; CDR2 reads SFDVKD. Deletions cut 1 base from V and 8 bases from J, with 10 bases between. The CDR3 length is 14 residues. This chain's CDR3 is CATSDFRAGEKLFF. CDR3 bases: TGTGCCACCAGTGATTTCAGGGCAGGCGAAAAACTGTTTTTT.

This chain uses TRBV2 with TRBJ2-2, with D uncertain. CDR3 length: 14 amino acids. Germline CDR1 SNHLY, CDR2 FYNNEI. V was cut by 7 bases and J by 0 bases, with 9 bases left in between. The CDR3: CASKREPNTGELFF. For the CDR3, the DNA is TGTGCCAGCAAGCGCGAGCCGAACACCGGGGAGCTGTTTTTT.

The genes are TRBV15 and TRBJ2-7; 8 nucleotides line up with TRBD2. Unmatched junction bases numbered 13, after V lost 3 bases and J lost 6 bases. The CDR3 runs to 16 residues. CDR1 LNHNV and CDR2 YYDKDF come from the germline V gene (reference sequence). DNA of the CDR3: TGTGCCACCAGCAGGGACTGGAGCGGGGGTACGCTCGAGCAGTACTTC. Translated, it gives CATSRDWSGGTLEQYF.